This paragraph covers one TCR beta chain sequence. Its antigen is as yet unknown. Time point defined: pretreatment peripheral blood. Produced via immunoSEQ multiplex PCR; TCRdb's table is partial and in-frame only. The repertoire holds around 130,000 clones, with roughly 84% as singletons. The germline CDR1 and CDR2 sequences are SGHVS and FQNEAQ. The CDR3 loop spans 15 amino acids. The V and J ends lost 7 bases and 1 base respectively, with 16 bases between them. This sample is drawn from a study of PD-L1 blockade in urothelial cancer. Study background: About 90% of the roughly 30 patients comprised males who had bladder-origin urothelial cancer.

Findings of the study overall: It was durable-benefit patients whose tumor-associated blood clones expanded more at 3 weeks. Clonality of blood TCR below the median before treatment predicted better survival.

The clonotype was recovered from a man aged 50-59 years with urothelial cancer. The genes are TRBV7-8 and TRBJ2-5; weak D call: TRBD1 (6 bases). The sample in question was PBMCs, obtained around atezolizumab (anti-PD-L1) treatment. The CDR3 nucleotides are TGTGCCAGCACGCCGACGCAGGGGATCCAAGAGACCCAGTACTTC. Protein: CASTPTQGIQETQYF. Full variable domain (outside the CDR3, taken from reference TRBV7-8 and TRBJ2-5): GAGVSQSPRYKVAKRGQDVALRCDPISGHVSLFWYQQALGQGPEFLTYFQNEAQLDKSGLPSDRFFAERPEGSVSTLKIQRTQQEDSAVYLCASTPTQGIQETQYFGPGTRLLVL.